This T cell receptor beta chain was captured in a study of blood T cell repertoires in COVID-19 (dated by TCRdb to 2018 to 2021). About the full investigation: Samples covering the acute and convalescent phases of COVID-19 were provided by collaborators in the United States, Italy and Spain. The samples were drawn from two sources: the first 160 participants of the ongoing ImmuneRACE study, and 1,200 or so subjects contributed by 6 global collaborators. The repertoires were released in a freely available public database meant as a resource for research on the immune response to SARS-CoV-2. The prospective study material was composed of cDNA or gDNA derived from T cells, B-cell-depleted T cells, or PBMCs. The dataset comprised deeply sampled blood TCRbeta repertoires from subjects exposed to, actively infected with, or recovered from COVID-19. Sample metadata almost always included a de-identified subject ID, COVID-19 status, age in years and sex. Where available, HLA class I and class II types were taken from metadata supplied by the sample provider and were not determined by assay-based typing.

The immunoSEQ Assay, a bias-controlled multiplex PCR, was used to amplify TCRbeta CDR3 regions from genomic DNA. In the source study's methods: Nucleated cell counts per sample were estimated from amplification of reference gene primers within the assay. Sequence reads were collapsed and filtered to measure the absolute abundance of every unique TCRbeta CDR3 rearrangement. For each sample, productive Simpson clonality was calculated as the square root of Simpson's diversity index across productive rearrangements. TCRdb's version of the immuneACCESS table is confined to in-frame rearrangements and falls short of the full clone set. An unresolved V gene accounts for under half of the shortfall where checked; the remainder is of unknown origin. That table supplies the V and J calls and clone size; D and trimming were determined from the DNA. In this sample the table shows 350,000 to 400,000 clones, approximately 90% of which occur a single time. Of the sample, around 0.95% is held by the ten largest clones.

The research as a whole found: Clinical and demographic metadata were provided uncurated, with the amount varying by source and participant.

For this clone: Its antigen is unknown. No clone much larger than this one lies a single base away; base qualities are absent.

Participants in the prospective study were enrolled through a virtual design, were aged roughly 18 to 95 years, and lived in 24 United States geographic areas. To assign participants to cohorts, the prospective study relied on clinical history that participants themselves reported in a screening survey and a study questionnaire. Mobile phlebotomists in the prospective study collected whole blood, serum and a nasopharyngeal or oropharyngeal swab from every participant. Over a roughly 2-month period, participants in the prospective study had the option of providing additional blood draws and questionnaires. Before DNA extraction, blood samples from the prospective study were shipped at room temperature or frozen. The clonotype comes from a woman aged 30 to 39 with acute COVID-19. The source material was PBMCs or T cells enriched from blood (not recorded which).

The DNA sequence is as follows: TGTGCCAGCAGCTTAGGCACAGGGGGTCGAAATCAGCCCCAGCATTTT. It specifies CASSLGTGGRNQPQHF. The rearrangement combines TRBV11-3 with TRBJ1-5; a stretch of 8 junction bases matches TRBD1. CDR1 SGHNT and CDR2 YENEEA were looked up in the germline V gene. Unmatched junction bases come to 6, with V trimmed by 1 base and J by 4 bases. The CDR3, cysteine through phenylalanine, is 16 amino acids long. CDR3 DNA is the only sequence kept; it has 48 bases, read in frame from the first base. Full variable domain (CDR3 extended with the reference TRBV11-3 and TRBJ1-5 proteins): EAGVVQSPRYKIIEKKQPVAFWCNPISGHNTLYWYLQNLGQGPELLIRYENEEAVDDSQLPKDRFSAERLKGVDSTLKIQPAELGDSAVYLCASSLGTGGRNQPQHFGDGTRLSIL.